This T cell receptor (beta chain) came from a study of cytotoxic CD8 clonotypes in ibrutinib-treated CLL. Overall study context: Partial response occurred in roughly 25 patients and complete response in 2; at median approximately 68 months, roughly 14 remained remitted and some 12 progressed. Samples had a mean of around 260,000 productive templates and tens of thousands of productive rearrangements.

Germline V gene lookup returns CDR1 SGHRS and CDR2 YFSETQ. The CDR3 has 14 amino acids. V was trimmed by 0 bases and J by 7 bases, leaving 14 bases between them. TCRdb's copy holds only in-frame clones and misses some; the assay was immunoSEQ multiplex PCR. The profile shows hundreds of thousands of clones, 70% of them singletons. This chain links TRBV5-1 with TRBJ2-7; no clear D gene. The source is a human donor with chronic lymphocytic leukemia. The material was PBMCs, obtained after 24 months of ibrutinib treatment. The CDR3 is CASSLERSYVEQYF. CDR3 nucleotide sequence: TGCGCCAGCAGCTTGGAACGGTCTTACGTGGAGCAGTACTTC. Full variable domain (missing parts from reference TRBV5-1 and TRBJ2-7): KAGVTQTPRYLIKTRGQQVTLSCSPISGHRSVSWYQQTPGQGLQFLFEYFSETQRNKGNFPGRFSGRQFSNSRSEMNVSTLELGDSALYLCASSLERSYVEQYFGPGTRLTVT.